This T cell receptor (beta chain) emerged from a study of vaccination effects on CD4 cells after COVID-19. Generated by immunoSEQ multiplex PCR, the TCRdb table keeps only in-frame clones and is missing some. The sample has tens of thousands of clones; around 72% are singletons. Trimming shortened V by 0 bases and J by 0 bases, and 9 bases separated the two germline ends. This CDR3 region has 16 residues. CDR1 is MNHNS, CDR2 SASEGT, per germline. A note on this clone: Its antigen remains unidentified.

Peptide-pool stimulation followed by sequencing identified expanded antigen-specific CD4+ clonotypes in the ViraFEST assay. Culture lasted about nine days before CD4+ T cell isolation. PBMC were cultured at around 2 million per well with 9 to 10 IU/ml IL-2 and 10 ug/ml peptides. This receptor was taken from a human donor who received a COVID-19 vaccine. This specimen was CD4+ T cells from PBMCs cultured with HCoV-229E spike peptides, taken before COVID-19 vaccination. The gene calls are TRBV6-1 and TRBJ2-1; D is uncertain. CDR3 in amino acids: CASSEAGSYSYNEQFF. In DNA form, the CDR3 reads TGTGCCAGCAGTGAAGCCGGATCTTACTCCTACAATGAGCAGTTCTTC.